The source of this TCR beta chain is a study of early T cells in non-severe SARS-CoV-2 infection. Overall study context: Unsorted whole-blood RNA was sequenced in bulk, leaving chains unpaired.

The TCR library protocol attached unique molecular identifiers to the individual cDNA molecules. TCRdb re-called the 5' RACE reads through MiXCR, storing one row per CDR3 protein. The sample carries roughly 120,000 distinct CDR3 sequences, 14% to 15% recorded once. CDR3 length: 13 amino acids. Between the trimmed V and J ends, which lost 1 base and 0 bases, there was a span of 5 bases. Germline CDR1 DFQATT, CDR2 SNEGSKA (reference sequence). This chain uses TRBV20-1 with TRBJ2-3; D gene ambiguous. This sequence was found in an adult who was a healthcare worker with PCR-confirmed SARS-CoV-2 infection or an uninfected control (not recorded which). Sequencing input: whole blood. CDR3 DNA sequence: TGCAGTGCTAGAGTTCAAAGCACAGATACGCAGTATTTT. Translated, it gives CSARVQSTDTQYF.